Each of the 8 T cell receptor beta chains below was sequenced from the same sample in a study of regulatory T cells in long-lasting Graves disease. Time point: newly diagnosed GD, antithyroid drugs for less than 3 months. Following extraction of RNA from PBMCs, that RNA was used to make the TCR library. In building TCR beta libraries, iRepertoire HTBI primers were used together with Arm-PCR of CDR3 regions. TCRdb re-derived calls from the multiplex PCR reads in MiXCR, one entry per CDR3 protein. Seen here are about 220,000 distinct CDR3 sequences, roughly a fifth observed once, and the top ten hold approximately 12%. These data are also associated with another study on T cells in Graves' hyperthyroidism and ophthalmopathy.

The material sequenced was peripheral blood mononuclear cells (PBMCs), taken at new diagnosis, from a patient treated with antithyroid drugs. The receptor source for this set is a woman younger than 45 with Graves disease.

This clonotype occurred many times. This chain links TRBV29-1 with TRBJ1-1; D call uncertain. The germline CDR1 and CDR2 sequences are SQVTM and ANQGSEA. The CDR3 runs to 12 residues. Trimming stripped 4 bases from V and 0 bases from J, with 6 bases between. This CDR3 reads CSVGEVNTEAFF. CDR3 DNA sequence: TGCAGCGTTGGGGAGGTGAACACTGAAGCTTTCTTT.

There are many counts of this clonotype. V is TRBV18 and J is TRBJ1-1, with 8 bases lining up with TRBD1. V lost 3 bases, J lost 1 base, and 10 bases stayed unmatched. This CDR3 has 17 amino acids. Germline V gives CDR1 KGHSH, CDR2 LQKENI. CDR3 sequence (DNA): TGTGCCAGCTCACCGGTGGACAGGGAGAAGCCGAACACTGAAGCTTTCTTT. Translating gives CASSPVDREKPNTEAFF.

This clonotype has at least ten counts. The V gene is TRBV5-1, the J gene TRBJ1-2; maybe TRBD1 (5 bases). Trimming shortened V by 4 bases and J by 5 bases, and 15 bases separated the two germline ends. The germline V gene encodes CDR1 SGHRS and CDR2 YFSETQ. This CDR3 contains 14 residues. CDR3 bases: TGCGCCAGCAGCCACGGGACGGCCGTTTATGGCTACACCTTC. Its protein is CASSHGTAVYGYTF.

The sample holds many counts of this clonotype. This chain links TRBV28 with TRBJ1-3; 9 bases align to TRBD1. Germline CDR1 is MDHEN and CDR2 is SYDVKM. Losses at the gene ends were 8 bases for V and 4 bases for J; bases not matched to a gene: 6. The CDR3 is 14 residues long. Here the CDR3 reads CASGLQGAGNTIYF. In nucleotides, the CDR3 is TGTGCCAGCGGGCTACAGGGGGCGGGAAACACCATATATTTT.

This clonotype has a handful of counts. The chain joins TRBV5-1 to TRBJ2-7, with D tentatively TRBD1 (6 bases). Germline-derived CDR1 and CDR2 are SGHRS and YFSETQ. Trimming stripped 7 bases from V and 5 bases from J, with 13 bases between. The CDR3 contains 12 residues. In DNA, the CDR3 is TGCGCCAGCGGGGGCGGGCGGGACGAGCAGTACTTC. This sequence encodes CASGGGRDEQYF.

This rearrangement joins TRBV6-1 to TRBJ1-2; no clear D. Germline V lookup: CDR1 MNHNS, CDR2 SASEGT. There are 11 residues in the CDR3. Between the trimmed V and J ends, which lost 6 bases and 8 bases, there was a span of 10 bases. This chain's CDR3 is CASSSAGGYTF. The CDR3 nucleotides read TGTGCCAGCAGCTCAGCTGGGGGCTACACCTTC.

This clonotype appeared many times. The chain uses TRBV5-5 and TRBJ1-4, with TRBD1 identical over 8 bases. With V trimmed by 5 bases and J by 3 bases, 6 bases remained unmatched. Per the germline V gene, CDR1 is SGHKS and CDR2 is YYEKEE (reference sequence). This CDR3 is 15 amino acids long. CDR3 coding DNA: TGTGCCAGCAGTCCACAGGGGGGGCCTAATGAAAAACTGTTTTTT. Translating gives CASSPQGGPNEKLFF.

This clonotype was recorded many times. V usage is TRBV9 and J usage is TRBJ2-7, with 10 bases identical to TRBD1. CDR1 is SGDLS and CDR2 is YYNGEE in the germline V gene. Trimming at V came to 4 bases and at J to 5 bases, leaving 9 bases not matched to a gene. The CDR3 length is 15 residues. CDR3 loop: CASSLTGDRGHEQYF. The CDR3 region has the DNA TGTGCCAGCAGCTTAACGGGGGACAGGGGCCACGAGCAGTACTTC. Full variable domain (rest looked up from reference TRBV9 and TRBJ2-7): DSGVTQTPKHLITATGQRVTLRCSPRSGDLSVYWYQQSLDQGLQFLIQYYNGEERAKGNILERFSAQQFPDLHSELNLSSLELGDSALYFCASSLTGDRGHEQYFGPGTRLTVT.